The 5 T cell receptor beta chains in this list originate from one sample, sequenced in a study of blood T cell repertoires in COVID-19. Sequencing used immunoSEQ multiplex PCR; TCRdb keeps in-frame clones, though not all of them. In the table there are around 180,000 clones, 88% of which are singletons. Specimen: peripheral blood. Receptor source: a man aged 55 to 70 with acute or convalescent COVID-19.

The J gene is TRBJ1-2, the V gene TRBV6-5; 7 bases are a match to TRBD1. This CDR3 is 16 amino acids long. Unmatched junction bases numbered 13, after V lost 4 bases and J lost 5 bases. The germline gives CDR1 MNHEY, CDR2 SVGAGI. The CDR3 region has the DNA TGTGCCAGCAGTTTGGGACAGACGACTGGCCTTTATGGCTACACCTTC. This gives the protein CASSLGQTTGLYGYTF.

The chain carries TRBV6-5 and TRBJ2-3, with 9 bases aligning to TRBD2. Germline values: CDR1 MNHEY, CDR2 SVGAGI. The CDR3 runs to 14 residues. Trimming cost V 11 bases and J 6 bases; bases outside gene matches: 12. The CDR3 loop reads CASGGAGGRDTQYF. CDR3 DNA sequence: TGTGCCTCTGGGGGAGCGGGAGGAAGGGATACGCAGTATTTT.

The rearrangement links TRBV19 to TRBJ1-5; D remains ambiguous. V was trimmed by 7 bases and J by 0 bases, leaving 16 bases between them. CDR1 and CDR2 (germline): LNHDA, SQIVND (reference sequence). CDR3 length: 16 residues. CDR3 in amino acids: CASKMSAAHSNQPQHF. CDR3 DNA sequence: TGTGCCAGTAAGATGAGTGCGGCCCATAGCAATCAGCCCCAGCATTTT.

The chain carries TRBV11-2 and TRBJ1-2; 7 bases are a match to TRBD1. Germline V gives CDR1 SGHAT, CDR2 FQNNGV. This CDR3 is built from 14 residues. V trimming: 5 bases; J trimming: 0 bases; junction bases outside the gene matches: 3. CDR3 in amino acids: CASSRDSPNYGYTF. In nucleotides, the CDR3 is TGTGCCAGCAGCCGGGACAGCCCTAACTATGGCTACACCTTC.

This clone appeared once. The chain is built from TRBV9 and TRBJ2-7; 7 nucleotides line up with TRBD1. The CDR3 loop spans 15 amino acids. CDR1 and CDR2 (germline): SGDLS, YYNGEE. V shed 0 bases, J shed 2 bases, and the junction held 5 bases outside the gene matches. The CDR3 sequence: CASSVDEGATYEQYF. CDR3 in DNA: TGTGCCAGCAGCGTAGATGAGGGGGCGACCTACGAGCAGTACTTC.